These 29 T cell receptor beta chains share one sample of origin, sequenced in a study of CD8 T cells in Susac syndrome. Random hexamers served to reverse transcribe roughly 0.5 to 1 ug RNA. Each CDR3 protein gets one entry after TCRdb re-called the immunoSEQ multiplex PCR reads with MiXCR. The sample holds roughly 110,000 distinct CDR3 sequences, 85% to 95% seen once. Sequenced material: CD4+ T cells from PBMCs. The source is a human donor in good health.

The CDR3 DNA reads TGCAGTGCCCCCGGGGACGGGACTAGCCTTTACAATGAGCAGTTCTTC. Its translation: CSAPGDGTSLYNEQFF. The chain carries TRBV20-1 and TRBJ2-1, with 9 positions matching TRBD2. The CDR3 loop spans 16 amino acids. Germline CDR1 reads DFQATT; CDR2 reads SNEGSKA (reference sequence). The J segment lost 4 bases and the V segment lost 6 bases, leaving 13 bases of the junction unmatched.

The chain uses TRBV4-3 and TRBJ1-2; TRBD1 might be the D (5 bases). Germline lookup yields CDR1 LGHNA and CDR2 YSLEER. Trimming cost V 0 bases and J 5 bases, with 16 bases left between them. This CDR3 is 16 amino acids long. In DNA, the CDR3 is TGCGCCAGCAGCCAAGAAGTCCGGGACCCTTGGTATGGCTACACCTTC. Translation gives CASSQEVRDPWYGYTF.

The V call is TRBV5-6, the J call TRBJ2-7; D gene uncertain. The length of the CDR3 is 20 residues. CDR1 is SGHDT and CDR2 is YYEEEE in the germline V gene. Trimming cost V 4 bases and J 3 bases, with 32 bases left between them. The CDR3 here is CASSKDQRGRWVRTDYEQYF. As DNA, the CDR3 is TGTGCCAGCAGCAAGGACCAGAGAGGTCGTTGGGTTCGAACCGACTACGAGCAGTACTTC.

The chain recombines TRBV7-2 with TRBJ1-5; D not certain. The V gene's germline CDR1 is SGHTA and CDR2 FQGNSA. This CDR3 contains 12 residues. V was trimmed by 9 bases and J by 3 bases, leaving 9 bases between them. This chain's CDR3 is CASAGANQPQHF. CDR3 nucleotides: TGTGCCAGTGCGGGAGCCAATCAGCCCCAGCATTTT.

The chain uses TRBV29-1 and TRBJ1-1; no reliable D call. Germline CDR1 and CDR2: SQVTM and ANQGSEA. This CDR3 has 11 residues. The V gene lost 6 bases and the J gene lost 1 base, with 6 bases spanning the gap. CDR3 protein: CSVSGNTEAFF. CDR3 in DNA: TGCAGCGTAAGTGGGAACACTGAAGCTTTCTTT.

This chain uses TRBV20-1 with TRBJ2-7; D unresolved. The CDR3 is 16 amino acids. Germline CDR1 and CDR2: DFQATT and SNEGSKA (reference sequence). Between the trimmed V and J ends, which lost 8 bases and 5 bases, there was a span of 28 bases. CDR3 in amino acids: CSTKRLDRPTENEQYF. For the CDR3, the DNA is TGCAGTACAAAGCGCCTCGACCGCCCGACGGAAAACGAGCAGTACTTC.

The chain joins TRBV14 to TRBJ2-1; TRBD2 aligns across 7 bases. Germline loops: CDR1 SGHDN, CDR2 FVKESK. After removal of 2 bases from V and 2 bases from J, the junction contained 12 bases not matched to a gene. The CDR3 has 18 amino acids. CDR3 nucleotides: TGTGCCAGCAGCCAAATCCCCCCCGGGACTAAAACCTACAATGAGCAGTTCTTC. The encoded protein is CASSQIPPGTKTYNEQFF.

This chain joins TRBV4-1 and TRBJ2-7; D gene uncertain. CDR1 is MGHRA, CDR2 YSYEKL, per germline. The CDR3 runs 15 residues. The V end lost 1 base, the J end lost 4 bases, and 14 bases lay between the germline ends. The CDR3 region has the DNA TGCGCCAGCAGCCAAGGTCTGGCTCGACAATACGAGCAGTACTTC. Protein sequence: CASSQGLARQYEQYF.

This chain's CDR3 is CASSPVEGNSNQPQHF. CDR3 nucleotides: TGTGCCAGCAGCCCCGTGGAGGGGAATAGCAATCAGCCCCAGCATTTT. The V gene is TRBV7-6, the J gene TRBJ1-5; TRBD1 is a possible D gene (5 bases). Germline assignment: CDR1 SGHVS and CDR2 FNYEAQ. V lost 5 bases and J 0 bases, leaving 14 bases between the germline ends. The CDR3 contains 16 residues.

V gene TRBV29-1 combines with J gene TRBJ2-5, with D tentatively TRBD1 (6 bases). Germline CDR1 and CDR2: SQVTM and ANQGSEA. This CDR3 is 12 amino acids long. Deletions cut 3 bases from V and 3 bases from J, with 8 bases between. The CDR3 sequence is CSVEGAEETQYF. The CDR3 coding sequence is TGCAGCGTTGAGGGGGCCGAAGAGACCCAGTACTTC. Variable domain in full (rest from reference TRBV29-1 and TRBJ2-5): SAVISQKPSRDICQRGTSLTIQCQVDSQVTMMFWYRQQPGQSLTLIATANQGSEATYESGFVIDKFPISRPNLTFSTLTVSNMSPEDSSIYLCSVEGAEETQYFGPGTRLLVL.

The chain employs TRBV29-1 and TRBJ2-2; 11 nucleotides align to TRBD1. The J segment lost 6 bases and the V segment lost 3 bases, leaving 15 bases of the junction unmatched. The CDR3 runs to 18 residues. Germline-derived CDR1 and CDR2 are SQVTM and ANQGSEA. CDR3 protein: CSVEKGQGVGRRAGELFF. CDR3 bases: TGCAGCGTTGAGAAGGGACAGGGGGTCGGTCGTAGGGCCGGGGAGCTGTTTTTT.

The genes are TRBV12-3 or TRBV12-4 and TRBJ1-5, with a weak D call TRBD1 (5 bases). V was pared by 7 bases and J by 5 bases, with 12 bases between. The length of the CDR3 is 13 residues. The CDR3, as DNA: TGTGCCAGCACCCCAGGGAGCGATCAGCCCCAGCATTTT. Amino acid sequence: CASTPGSDQPQHF.

V is TRBV3-1 and J is TRBJ2-3, with D uncertain. Germline V gene lookup returns CDR1 LGHDT and CDR2 YNNKEL (reference sequence). The CDR3 covers 15 residues. The germline V and J ends were trimmed by 1 base and 5 bases, with 13 bases remaining between them. CDR3 coding DNA: TGTGCCAGCAGCCAAGTTCACTCACGCGGAGATACGCAGTATTTT. This codes for CASSQVHSRGDTQYF.

Only one count was recorded for this clonotype. The V call is TRBV12-3 or TRBV12-4, the J call TRBJ2-1, with D tentatively TRBD2 (5 bases). The V end lost 5 bases, the J end lost 6 bases, and 17 bases lay between the germline ends. There are 15 residues in the CDR3. The CDR3 nucleotides are TGTGCCAGCAGTCCCGGGATCAGGAGCTCCAATGAGCAGTTCTTC. This sequence encodes CASSPGIRSSNEQFF.

The rearrangement joins TRBV20-1 to TRBJ1-1; the D gene is possibly TRBD1 (5 bases). The CDR3 contains 12 residues. V was trimmed by 2 bases and J by 1 base, leaving 5 bases between them. CDR1 DFQATT and CDR2 SNEGSKA come from the germline V gene (reference sequence). The CDR3 reads CSARQGNTEAFF. The CDR3 DNA follows: TGCAGTGCTAGACAGGGGAACACTGAAGCTTTCTTT.

The chain has TRBV7-2 and TRBJ2-7, with unresolved D. This CDR3 contains 14 residues. V gave up 1 base and J gave up 7 bases, with 14 bases separating them. From germline, CDR1 is SGHTA and CDR2 FQGNSA. The CDR3 nucleotides read TGTGCCAGCAGCTTAGTGCGGCAGCAAGGGGAGCAGTACTTC. Its protein is CASSLVRQQGEQYF.

V and J are TRBV6-5 and TRBJ1-1; 9 positions agree with TRBD1. V gave up 7 bases and J gave up 1 base; unmatched junction bases: 4. Per germline, CDR1 MNHEY and CDR2 SVGAGI. This CDR3 spans 14 amino acids. The CDR3 DNA is TGTGCCAGCACCTTGGGACAGGGGAACACTGAAGCTTTCTTT. Amino acids: CASTLGQGNTEAFF.

The V and J genes are TRBV5-4 and TRBJ2-2; D may match TRBD1 or TRBD2 (5 bases each). Trimming shortened V by 0 bases and J by 4 bases, and 10 bases separated the two germline ends. This CDR3 is 15 amino acids long. Germline values: CDR1 SGHNT, CDR2 YYREEE (reference sequence). For the CDR3, the DNA is TGTGCCAGCAGCTTGGGGGGCGCGGGCACCGGGGAGCTGTTTTTT. Its protein is CASSLGGAGTGELFF.

The genes are TRBV9 and TRBJ1-1; TRBD1 is a possible D gene (5 bases). Germline V lookup: CDR1 SGDLS, CDR2 YYNGEE. Trimming took off 6 bases at V and 9 bases at J, with 12 bases between the two ends. The CDR3 sequence is 11 residues long. DNA of the CDR3: TGTGCCAGCAAGGGCAGGGAACAAGCTTTCTTT. It translates to CASKGREQAFF. The full variable domain, its missing parts supplied by reference TRBV9 and TRBJ1-1, is DSGVTQTPKHLITATGQRVTLRCSPRSGDLSVYWYQQSLDQGLQFLIQYYNGEERAKGNILERFSAQQFPDLHSELNLSSLELGDSALYFCASKGREQAFFGQGTRLTVV.

This rearrangement joins TRBV2 to TRBJ1-6, with D possibly TRBD1 on 5 matching bases. CDR3 length equals 18 residues. The ends were cut back, 1 base at V and 0 bases at J, with 13 bases in the middle. Germline V gene lookup returns CDR1 SNHLY and CDR2 FYNNEI. Here the CDR3 reads CASSEEAGTSSYNSPLHF. CDR3 sequence (DNA): TGTGCCAGCAGTGAAGAGGCAGGGACGAGCTCCTATAATTCACCCCTCCACTTT. Full variable domain (remainder filled in from reference TRBV2 and TRBJ1-6): EPEVTQTPSHQVTQMGQEVILRCVPISNHLYFYWYRQILGQKVEFLVSFYNNEISEKSEIFDDQFSVERPDGSNFTLKIRSTKLEDSAMYFCASSEEAGTSSYNSPLHFGNGTRLTVT.

The genes are TRBV30 and TRBJ2-1, with 11 bases matching TRBD2. The junction had 5 bases not matched to a gene; V was cut back by 0 bases and J by 4 bases. Germline values: CDR1 GTSNPN, CDR2 SVGIG (reference sequence). The CDR3 runs to 16 residues. Here the CDR3 DNA reads TGTGCCTGGAGTGTAAGCCTAGCGGGGGGTTACAATGAGCAGTTCTTC. Its translation is CAWSVSLAGGYNEQFF.

The chain combines TRBV20-1 with TRBJ2-7; perhaps TRBD1 as D (6 bases). Germline V CDR1 and CDR2: DFQATT, SNEGSKA (reference sequence). The germline V and J ends were trimmed by 0 bases and 5 bases, with 11 bases remaining between them. This CDR3 has 13 amino acids. In DNA, the CDR3 is TGCAGTGCTAGAGATGTAAGGGACAACGAGCAGTACTTC. This sequence encodes CSARDVRDNEQYF.

The V gene is TRBV11-2, the J gene TRBJ2-5; maybe TRBD2 (5 bases). V gave up 5 bases and J gave up 5 bases, with 18 bases separating them. CDR1 is SGHAT and CDR2 is FQNNGV in the germline V gene. This CDR3 has 15 amino acids. Here the CDR3 reads CASSPAAGVGETQYF. CDR3 bases: TGTGCCAGCAGCCCCGCGGCCGGGGTGGGGGAGACCCAGTACTTC.

The J gene is TRBJ1-5, the V gene TRBV6-2 or TRBV6-3; D gene unclear. Trimming took 7 bases from V and 1 from J, leaving 8 bases between them. The CDR3 has 13 amino acids. The germline CDR1 and CDR2 sequences are MNHEY and SVGEGT. CDR3 amino acids: CASTEGSNQPQHF. The CDR3 DNA reads as TGTGCCAGCACCGAGGGAAGCAATCAGCCCCAGCATTTT.

This chain uses TRBV5-6 with TRBJ2-5; the match to TRBD1 covers 7 bases. The CDR3 sequence is 15 residues long. Germline-derived CDR1 and CDR2 are SGHDT and YYEEEE. V shed 4 bases, J shed 5 bases, and the junction held 11 bases outside the gene matches. This chain's CDR3 is CASSTRTGSLETQYF. In DNA form, the CDR3 reads TGTGCCAGCAGCACGAGGACAGGATCCCTCGAGACCCAGTACTTC.

This clonotype appeared a few times. The chain links TRBV12-3 or TRBV12-4 to TRBJ2-7, with 14 bases that match TRBD2. The CDR3 is 15 residues long. V was clipped by 8 bases and J by 5 bases; unmatched bases: 8. The CDR3 coding sequence is TGTGCCAGCGGAAAATCGGGACTAGCGGGAGACGAGCAGTACTTC. Translation: CASGKSGLAGDEQYF.

This chain connects TRBV5-1 to TRBJ2-3; 10 nucleotides line up with TRBD1. Trimming at V came to 0 bases and at J to 2 bases, leaving 3 bases not matched to a gene. There are 16 residues in the CDR3. Germline values: CDR1 SGHRS, CDR2 YFSETQ. The CDR3 nucleotides are TGCGCCAGCAGCTTGGCCGGGACAGGGGACACAGATACGCAGTATTTT. This translates into CASSLAGTGDTDTQYF.

V and J are TRBV7-2 and TRBJ2-7, with TRBD2 matching 9 bases. With V trimmed by 5 bases and J by 5 bases, 4 bases remained unmatched. Germline CDR1 is SGHTA and CDR2 is FQGNSA. CDR3 length equals 13 residues. In DNA, the CDR3 is TGTGCCAGCAGCGGCGGGAGGGCCGACGAGCAGTACTTC. Protein sequence: CASSGGRADEQYF.

This chain uses TRBV18 with TRBJ2-2; 9 positions agree with TRBD2. V was clipped by 3 bases and J by 4 bases; unmatched bases: 6. CDR1 and CDR2 (germline): KGHSH, LQKENI. CDR3 length equals 16 residues. DNA of the CDR3: TGTGCCAGCTCACCTTCGGGACTAGCCGGCACCGGGGAGCTGTTTTTT. Translated: CASSPSGLAGTGELFF.